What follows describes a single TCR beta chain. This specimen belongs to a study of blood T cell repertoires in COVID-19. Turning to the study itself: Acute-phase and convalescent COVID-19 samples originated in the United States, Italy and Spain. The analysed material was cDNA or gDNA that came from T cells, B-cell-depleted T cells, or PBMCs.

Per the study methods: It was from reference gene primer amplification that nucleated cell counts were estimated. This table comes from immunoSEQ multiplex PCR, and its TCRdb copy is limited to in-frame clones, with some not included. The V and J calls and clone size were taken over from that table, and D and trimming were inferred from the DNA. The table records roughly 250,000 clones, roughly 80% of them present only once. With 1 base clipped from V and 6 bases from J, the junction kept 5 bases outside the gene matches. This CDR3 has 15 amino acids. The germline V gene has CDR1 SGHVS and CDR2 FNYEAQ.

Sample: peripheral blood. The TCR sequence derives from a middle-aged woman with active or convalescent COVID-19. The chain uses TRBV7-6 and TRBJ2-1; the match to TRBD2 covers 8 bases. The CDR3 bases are TGTGCCAGCAGCTTAGTTAGCGGGGCGCTCAATGAGCAGTTCTTC. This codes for CASSLVSGALNEQFF.